Sequencing of this T cell receptor beta chain was carried out in a study of CD8+CD57+ T cells in acquired aplastic anemia. At the level of the study: Average DNA yield from sorted CD4+ and CD8+ cells was approximately 3 ug.

Regarding this clonotype: Its antigen is unidentified.

The TCR beta profiling, which covered VDJ combination and CDR3 sequence, was carried out using genomic DNA as the template. TCRdb re-called the reads through MiXCR, storing one row per CDR3 protein. The data show 75,000 to 80,000 distinct CDR3 sequences, less than 85% seen once. Selection for sequencing was limited to patients who had shown CD8+CD57+ cell expansion by flow cytometry. Study-level findings and limits: Patients were compared with controls for CD8+ Simpson's diversity, and no significant difference emerged. Overlap between patients and controls comprised about 28 CD8+ CDR3 sequences.

Trimming removed 6 bases at V and 5 bases at J, with 16 bases between. This CDR3 is built from 13 residues. Germline V CDR1 and CDR2: DFQATT, SNEGSKA (reference sequence). The V and J genes are TRBV20-1 and TRBJ1-1, with a tentative D call TRBD1 (6 bases). Material for sequencing was sorted CD4+, CD8+, or CD8+CD57+ T cells (not recorded which) from PBMCs. This TCR was recovered from a human donor with aplastic anemia. CDR3 DNA sequence: TGCAGTGCCCGTGGACAGACGGGTACTGAAGCTTTCTTT. Residues: CSARGQTGTEAFF.